This T cell receptor beta chain was sequenced for a study of regulatory and conventional T cells in RAG deficiency. Sequencing used immunoSEQ multiplex PCR; TCRdb keeps in-frame clones, though not all of them. The repertoire holds fewer than 35,000 clones, with around nine tenths as singletons. The CDR3 runs 16 residues. Germline lookup yields CDR1 MDHEN and CDR2 SYDVKM. V was clipped by 7 bases and J by 4 bases, with 22 bases between them. Another study also made use of these data, one on regulatory T cells. That study adds: The PCR used 52 TRBV and 13 TRBJ primers. Skewed V and J usage and few unique V-J pairs marked patient repertoires, most in Tregs.

Material for sequencing was CD8+ T cells sorted from blood. This clonotype was sampled from a human donor in good health. The rearrangement uses TRBV28 and TRBJ1-2, with D possibly being TRBD1 (5 bases). This CDR3 is CASTLLDRDGSYGYTF. The DNA for the CDR3 is TGTGCCAGCACCTTACTTGATCGGGACGGGTCCTATGGCTACACCTTC.